These 27 T cell receptor beta chains were sequenced from one sample in a study of Tregs in tolerant kidney transplant recipients. Produced via immunoSEQ multiplex PCR; TCRdb's table is partial and in-frame only. The listing contains about 48,000 clones. Sequenced material: CD4+ T cells from blood, taken before the transplant. Receptors were obtained from a human donor who received a combined kidney and bone marrow transplant.

Points on this clone: The read terminates 3 residues before the CDR3 end, so the remaining end is supplied by the germline J gene. The chain carries TRBV7-9 and TRBJ1-5; D is unresolved. The CDR3 covers 14 residues. Germline V gene data show CDR1 as SEHNR and CDR2 as FQNEAQ (reference sequence). The V and J ends lost 6 bases and 6 bases respectively, with 15 bases between them. The CDR3 loop reads CASSPGSSPQPQHF. The CDR3 DNA, read in part, is TGTGCCAGCAGTCCCGGGTCCTCCCCTCAGCCC.

Points on this clone: The CDR3 extends 3 residues past the end of the read, so its final part is completed from the germline J gene. The rearrangement joins TRBV7-8 to TRBJ1-1; perhaps TRBD1 as D (5 bases). The CDR3 runs to 16 residues. Germline V CDR1 and CDR2: SGHVS, FQNEAQ. Trimming removed 4 bases at V and 0 bases at J, with 15 bases between. CDR3 protein: CASSSRQRPLNTEAFF. The sequenced CDR3 bases are TGTGCCAGCAGCTCCAGACAGAGACCGTTGAACACTGAA.

A remark on this clone: The read falls 3 residues short of the CDR3 end, and the missing part is taken from the germline J gene. The chain employs TRBV19 and TRBJ1-5, with 10 bases aligning to TRBD1. Germline CDR1 is LNHDA and CDR2 is SQIVND (reference sequence). Germline trimming cut 6 bases from V and 4 bases from J; bases unmatched to any gene: 12. This CDR3 contains 17 residues. The CDR3 spells CASRRGRDRGDNQPQHF. The DNA read from the CDR3 is TGTGCCAGTAGGAGGGGTCGGGACAGGGGCGATAATCAGCCC.

The part of the CDR3 DNA that was read is TGTGCCAGCAGCTTAAGGCTAGCGGGGGCCCGCAGCACAGATACG. Protein sequence: CASSLRLAGARSTDT. The full CDR3 protein is CASSLRLAGARSTDTQYF. The genes are TRBV13 and TRBJ2-3, with 10 bases that match TRBD2. The sequenced fragment ends 3 residues before the CDR3 boundary, so the rest is inferred from the germline J gene. The V segment lost 2 bases and the J segment 0 bases; nucleotides outside the gene matches: 8. Germline CDR1 is PRHDT and CDR2 is FYEKMQ (reference sequence). This CDR3 is built from 18 residues.

Concerning this clone itself: With the read ending 3 residues before the CDR3 end, the germline J gene is used to fill in that end. The J gene is TRBJ1-1, the V gene TRBV5-1; TRBD1 aligns across 10 bases. The CDR3 runs to 14 residues. Germline V gene lookup returns CDR1 SGHRS and CDR2 YFSETQ. CDR3 residues: CASSLAPGQGEAFF. CDR3 bases read: TGCGCCAGCAGCTTGGCACCGGGACAGGGGGAA.

As to this clone: The read ends 3 residues shy of where the CDR3 ends; the end is completed using the germline J gene. The rearrangement uses TRBV30 and TRBJ2-5; 8 nucleotides align to TRBD2. After removal of 1 base from V and 5 bases from J, the junction contained 3 bases not matched to a gene. This CDR3 is built from 13 residues. CDR1 and CDR2 (germline): GTSNPN, SVGIG (reference sequence). The part of the CDR3 DNA that was read is TGTGCCTGGAGTGGCCGGGGGGGGGAGACC. Its translation is CAWSGRGGET. The full CDR3 is CAWSGRGGETQYF.

For this clone: Sequencing ends 3 residues short of the CDR3 end; the germline J gene provides the rest. This sequence joins TRBV5-1 and TRBJ1-1, with TRBD1 as a possible D gene (5 bases). CDR1 is SGHRS and CDR2 is YFSETQ in the germline V gene. The V gene lost 2 bases and the J gene lost 6 bases, with 11 bases spanning the gap. This CDR3 is built from 13 residues. Partial CDR3 DNA: TGCGCCAGCAGCTTAGGGGAGGGCGCTGAA. It yields the protein CASSLGEGAE. The complete CDR3 protein is CASSLGEGAEAFF.

As concerns this clone: The read terminates 3 residues ahead of where the CDR3 ends, so the germline J gene completes it. This sequence joins TRBV5-1 and TRBJ1-2; D is possibly TRBD1 (6 bases). Germline CDR1 is SGHRS and CDR2 is YFSETQ. V gave up 3 bases and J gave up 2 bases, with 8 bases separating them. The CDR3 runs to 13 residues. The CDR3 loop reads CASSYRENYGYTF. The sequenced part of the CDR3 DNA is TGCGCCAGCAGCTACAGGGAGAACTATGGC.

Regarding this clone: The sequenced fragment ends 3 residues before the CDR3 boundary, so the rest is inferred from the germline J gene. V is TRBV7-2 and J is TRBJ2-7; 11 bases are shared with TRBD1. This CDR3 spans 14 amino acids. The V segment lost 5 bases and the J segment 3 bases; nucleotides outside the gene matches: 3. Germline V lookup: CDR1 SGHTA, CDR2 FQGNSA. The CDR3 is CASSPGTGGYEQYF. CDR3 bases read: TGTGCCAGCAGCCCAGGGACAGGGGGCTACGAG.

In the case of this clone: The read stops 3 residues short of the end of the CDR3; the missing end is completed from the germline J gene. V usage is TRBV19 and J usage is TRBJ1-3, with unresolved D. V lost 6 bases to trimming and J lost 0 bases, with 9 bases between them. There are 14 residues in the CDR3. Germline V lookup: CDR1 LNHDA, CDR2 SQIVND (reference sequence). The CDR3 DNA, read in part, is TGTGCCAGTAGAGGTGACTTCTCTGGAAACACC. Translation gives CASRGDFSGNT. The complete CDR3 protein is CASRGDFSGNTIYF.

On this clone: The read ends 3 residues early relative to the CDR3; the germline J gene fills the gap. The rearrangement uses TRBV7-8 and TRBJ1-2, with D perhaps matching TRBD1 (5 bases). Germline V gene lookup returns CDR1 SGHVS and CDR2 FQNEAQ. Trimming left V 1 base short and J 4 bases short, with 19 bases between. The CDR3 sequence is 17 residues long. The CDR3 loop reads CASSLESGVLAAYGYTF. The sequenced CDR3 bases are TGTGCCAGCAGCTTAGAATCGGGGGTGTTGGCGGCCTATGGC.

Concerning this clone itself: The read gets to within 3 residues of the CDR3 end, and the germline J gene fills in the rest. The rearrangement links TRBV19 to TRBJ2-1; 12 positions match TRBD2. CDR1 is LNHDA, CDR2 SQIVND, per germline (reference sequence). Losses at the gene ends were 4 bases for V and 0 bases for J; bases not matched to a gene: 10. The length of the CDR3 is 19 residues. This CDR3 is CASSTGGLAGMSSYNEQFF. Partial CDR3 DNA: TGTGCCAGTAGTACCGGCGGACTAGCGGGGATGAGCTCCTACAATGAG.

A word on this clone: The read ends 3 residues before the CDR3 terminus; that terminus is restored from the germline J gene. This chain links TRBV6-2 or TRBV6-3 with TRBJ1-4; tentative D call: TRBD1 (6 bases). The length of the CDR3 is 14 residues. V gave up 1 base and J gave up 5 bases, with 8 bases separating them. Germline V gene data show CDR1 as MNHEY and CDR2 as SVGEGT. The covered CDR3 bases are TGTGCCAGCAGTTACTACAGGGAGAATGAAAAA. Its translation is CASSYYRENEK. The CDR3 in its entirety is CASSYYRENEKLFF.

On this clone itself: The CDR3 extends 3 residues past the end of the read, so its final part is completed from the germline J gene. This chain joins TRBV5-1 and TRBJ2-3; D remains unclear. Germline V gene lookup returns CDR1 SGHRS and CDR2 YFSETQ. The CDR3 is 14 amino acids. The ends were cut back, 0 bases at V and 3 bases at J, with 8 bases in the middle. Partial CDR3 DNA: TGCGCCAGCAGCTTGGCCCCACAAACAGATACG. Its translation is CASSLAPQTDT. The entire CDR3 protein is CASSLAPQTDTQYF.

Comments on this clone: The CDR3 extends 3 residues past the end of the read, so its final part is completed from the germline J gene. The gene calls are TRBV6-2 or TRBV6-3 and TRBJ2-1; 11 bases align to TRBD2. The germline V gene encodes CDR1 MNHEY and CDR2 SVGEGT. The CDR3 has 14 amino acids. Trimming cost V 6 bases and J 4 bases; bases outside gene matches: 2. Incomplete CDR3 DNA: TGTGCCAGCAGGAGACTAGCGGGGTACAATGAG. It translates to CASRRLAGYNE. The entire CDR3 protein reads CASRRLAGYNEQFF.

The covered CDR3 bases are TGTGCCAGCAGCCCCACCGACAGGGGTGTTGGTCAGCCC. It codes for CASSPTDRGVGQP. The CDR3 in full is CASSPTDRGVGQPQHF. V usage is TRBV2 and J usage is TRBJ1-5; 8 bases fit TRBD1. The missing CDR3 end, 3 residues past where the read stops, is filled in from the germline J gene. Germline-derived CDR1 and CDR2 are SNHLY and FYNNEI. The CDR3 has 16 amino acids. V dropped 6 bases and J dropped 6; count of bases not matched to a gene: 13.

Worth noting for this clone: The CDR3 end is not reached by the read, which stops 3 residues before it; the germline J gene fills it in. The rearrangement links TRBV29-1 to TRBJ2-1; D may be TRBD1 (5 bases). The CDR3 sequence is 13 residues long. Germline V gene lookup returns CDR1 SQVTM and CDR2 ANQGSEA. Trimming cost V 3 bases and J 1 base, with 7 bases left between them. The CDR3 loop reads CSVEGPSYNEQFF. The sequenced part of the CDR3 DNA is TGCAGCGTTGAGGGGCCTTCCTACAATGAG.

About this clone itself: The read stops 3 residues short of the end of the CDR3; the missing end is completed from the germline J gene. The rearrangement joins TRBV5-1 to TRBJ2-1; 7 bases are shared with TRBD2. After removal of 4 bases from V and 9 bases from J, the junction contained 7 bases not matched to a gene. This CDR3 region has 13 residues. CDR1 is SGHRS and CDR2 is YFSETQ in the germline V gene. CDR3 sequence reads: CASSQLAFGEQFF. The sequenced CDR3 bases are TGCGCCAGCAGCCAACTAGCGTTTGGTGAG.

Notes on this clone: Read sequence stops 3 residues before the CDR3 end, and the germline J gene provides the missing end. The gene calls are TRBV2 and TRBJ2-7; no reliable D call. V was trimmed by 2 bases and J by 6 bases, leaving 5 bases between them. Germline CDR1 SNHLY, CDR2 FYNNEI. This CDR3 region has 11 residues. The part of the CDR3 DNA that was read is TGTGCCAGCAGTGAATTTAGCGAG. It encodes CASSEFSE. The full CDR3 protein is CASSEFSEQYF.

As for this clone: The missing CDR3 end, 3 residues past where the read stops, is filled in from the germline J gene. The chain joins TRBV6-4 to TRBJ1-4; TRBD1 might be the D (6 bases). CDR1 and CDR2 from the germline V gene are MRHNA and SNTAGT. The CDR3 is 15 amino acids. Here the CDR3 reads CASSDSKAGDGKLFF. Partial CDR3 DNA: TGTGCCAGCAGTGACTCGAAGGCAGGGGATGGTAAA.

On this clone: Read coverage stops 3 residues before the CDR3 terminus; the germline J gene supplies the remainder. The V call is TRBV5-1, the J call TRBJ1-6, with D unresolved. The V and J ends lost 4 bases and 9 bases respectively, with 17 bases between them. Per germline, CDR1 SGHRS and CDR2 YFSETQ. CDR3 length: 15 amino acids. The sequenced CDR3 bases are TGCGCCAGCAGCGTCGCCGGGGATCTTAGTTCACCC. Translation gives CASSVAGDLSSP. The complete CDR3 protein is CASSVAGDLSSPLHF.

Considering frequency, this clone is medium-sized. The observed sequence ends 3 residues before the CDR3 terminus, with the missing tail filled in from the germline J gene. This chain joins TRBV4-2 and TRBJ2-6, with D perhaps matching TRBD1 (6 bases). Germline assignment: CDR1 LGHNA and CDR2 YNFKEQ. CDR3 length equals 20 residues. V lost 4 bases to trimming and J lost 3 bases, with 25 bases between them. The CDR3 protein is CASSLTGRLRGPFGANVLTF. Incomplete CDR3 DNA: TGTGCCAGCAGCCTCACCGGGCGGCTCAGGGGCCCGTTTGGGGCCAACGTC.

Comment on this clone: Coverage ceases 3 residues before the CDR3 finishes, and the germline J gene fills in the end. The chain is built from TRBV10-3 and TRBJ2-3; D gene ambiguous. Trimming shortened V by 3 bases and J by 2 bases, and 9 bases separated the two germline ends. The CDR3 covers 14 residues. Germline values: CDR1 ENHRY, CDR2 SYGVKD. This CDR3 reads CAISDKAFTDTQYF. CDR3 DNA (partial): TGTGCCATCAGTGATAAGGCCTTCACAGATACG.

To note about this clone: The read terminates 3 residues before the CDR3 end, so the remaining end is supplied by the germline J gene. This sequence joins TRBV19 and TRBJ1-6, with D hard to call. CDR1 and CDR2 (germline): LNHDA, SQIVND (reference sequence). V shed 6 bases and J shed 7 bases, with 13 bases lying between them. The CDR3 consists of 14 residues. The CDR3 is CASRPRVENSPLHF. Incomplete CDR3 DNA: TGTGCCAGTAGGCCGCGGGTGGAGAATTCACCC.

On this clone: The read ends 3 residues before the CDR3 terminus; that terminus is restored from the germline J gene. The rearrangement joins TRBV11-2 to TRBJ2-7; TRBD2 matches at 7 bases. Trimming removed 0 bases from V and 4 bases from J; junction bases left unmatched: 6. Per the germline V gene, CDR1 is SGHAT and CDR2 is FQNNGV. The CDR3 is 15 residues long. The covered CDR3 bases are TGTGCCAGCAGCTTAGATGCGGGACTACATTACGAG. Amino acid sequence: CASSLDAGLHYE. The full CDR3 protein reads CASSLDAGLHYEQYF. The full variable domain, completed using reference TRBV11-2 and TRBJ2-7, is EAGVAQSPRYKIIEKRQSVAFWCNPISGHATLYWYQQILGQGPKLLIQFQNNGVVDDSQLPKDRFSAERLKGVDSTLKIQPAKLEDSAVYLCASSLDAGLHYEQYFGPGTRLTVT.

Of note for this clone: Sequencing ends 3 residues short of the CDR3 end; the germline J gene provides the rest. This chain links TRBV19 with TRBJ2-3; TRBD2 matches at 9 bases. V was clipped by 4 bases and J by 1 base; unmatched bases: 3. This CDR3 contains 15 residues. The germline V gene encodes CDR1 LNHDA and CDR2 SQIVND (reference sequence). The CDR3 sequence is CASSTVAGGTDTQYF. The sequenced part of the CDR3 DNA is TGTGCCAGTAGTACAGTAGCGGGGGGCACAGATACG.

Note on this clone: The read terminates 3 residues ahead of where the CDR3 ends, so the germline J gene completes it. The chain employs TRBV5-1 and TRBJ2-3; 12 nucleotides agree with TRBD2. CDR1 and CDR2 (germline): SGHRS, YFSETQ. J was trimmed by 3 bases and V by 3 bases; bases with no gene match: 2. The CDR3 has 15 residues. The CDR3 bases that were read are TGCGCCAGCAGCTCCCTAGCGGGGGGGACAGATACG. This gives the protein CASSSLAGGTDT. The whole CDR3 reads CASSSLAGGTDTQYF.